The rows below give T cell receptor beta chains drawn from one sample of a study of cytomegalovirus exposure and HLA in healthy donors. Produced via immunoSEQ multiplex PCR; TCRdb's table is partial and in-frame only. Its table records 110,000 to 150,000 clones. Input material: PBMCs. The receptors derive from a male donor in good health and CMV-seronegative. The CDR3 runs from the conserved cysteine through the conserved F or W. D genes are given only for firm matches.

>TRBJ2-7|NA|TRBV9
TGTGCCAGCAGCGTAGTCCAGGGGGGCGAGCAGTACTTC
CASSVVQGGEQYF
>TRBJ2-7|TRBD1|TRBV9
TGTGCCAGCAGCGTAGGAGGGACAGGGGCCTACGAGCAGTACTTC
CASSVGGTGAYEQYF
>TRBJ2-2|NA|TRBV5-1
TGCGCCAGCATGACAGAGAACACCGGGGAGCTGTTTTTT
CASMTENTGELFF
>TRBJ1-2|NA|TRBV29-1
TGCAGCGTTGAGCAGGGCGGCTACACCTTC
CSVEQGGYTF
>TRBJ2-7|TRBD1|TRBV5-6
TGTGCCAGCAACCCGACGGGGACAGCCTCCTACGAGCAGTACTTC
CASNPTGTASYEQYF
>TRBJ2-3|NA|TRBV7-3
TGTGCCAGCAGCATACTGCTTGGAGATACGCAGTATTTT
CASSILLGDTQYF
>TRBJ2-7|NA|TRBV7-9
TGTGCCAGCAGCCTGAGGGCTTGGTACGAGCAGTACTTC
CASSLRAWYEQYF
>TRBJ1-4|NA|TRBV6-5
TGTGCCAGCAGGGGGGGAGAAAAACTGTTTTTT
CASRGGEKLFF
>TRBJ1-1|NA|TRBV30
TGTGCCTGGAGTGTACGTTTAGGCAGGGAAGCTTTCTTT
CAWSVRLGREAFF
>TRBJ2-3|TRBD1|TRBV19
TGTGCCAGTAGTCCCGGGACAGGGCTAACAGATACGCAGTATTTT
CASSPGTGLTDTQYF
>TRBJ1-2|NA|TRBV5-1
TGCGCCAGCAGCCCCGAGTACTTCAATGGCTACACCTTC
CASSPEYFNGYTF
>TRBJ1-2|NA|TRBV19
TGTGCCAGTAACCCGGAGGCCGGATGGGTGAGGAACTATGGCTACACCTTC
CASNPEAGWVRNYGYTF
>TRBJ2-1|TRBD1|TRBV28
TGTGCCAGCAGCTCCGGGACAGGGTCTTGGAATGAGCAGTTCTTC
CASSSGTGSWNEQFF
>TRBJ2-7|NA|TRBV30
TGTGCCCTAGGGGGAGTAACCTACGAGCAGTACTTC
CALGGVTYEQYF
>TRBJ1-1|NA|TRBV5-1
TGCGCCAGCAGCTTGGCTGGAGGGTACACTGAAGCTTTCTTT
CASSLAGGYTEAFF
>TRBJ1-1|NA|TRBV5-1
TGCGCCAGCAGCCCCGGACAGAAAAGAACTGAAGCTTTCTTT
CASSPGQKRTEAFF
>TRBJ2-7|TRBD1|TRBV5-6
TGTGCCAGCAGCTTGCTAGGGACAGCCTCCTACGAGCAGTACTTC
CASSLLGTASYEQYF
>TRBJ2-1|TRBD2|TRBV6-1
TGTGCCAGCAGTGAAGCCACTAGCGGTAACAATGAGCAGTTCTTC
CASSEATSGNNEQFF
>TRBJ1-5|TRBD1|TRBV30
TGTGCCTGGAGGGACAGGGGGAATCAGCCCCAGCATTTT
CAWRDRGNQPQHF
>TRBJ1-5|NA|TRBV19
TGTGCCAGTAGTCCATGGGGAGGACTCCTCCATCAGCCCCAGCATTTT
CASSPWGGLLHQPQHF
>TRBJ2-1|NA|TRBV2
TGTGCCAGCAGTGAATGGACTACGACCTTCAATGAGCAGTTCTTC
CASSEWTTTFNEQFF
>TRBJ2-7|TRBD1|TRBV5-1
TGCGCCAGCACAGACAGGGCCTACGAGCAGTACTTC
CASTDRAYEQYF
>TRBJ2-7|TRBD1|TRBV19
TGTGCCAGTAGCGGACTCGGGACAGTGAGAGCCTACGAGCAGTACTTC
CASSGLGTVRAYEQYF
>TRBJ1-4|NA|TRBV30
TGTGCCTGGAGCCCCCGAGAAGAACTGTTTTTT
CAWSPREELFF
>TRBJ2-7|TRBD2|TRBV18
TGTGCCAGCTCACCAGCGGGAGGCCACGAGCAGTACTTC
CASSPAGGHEQYF
>TRBJ2-1|NA|TRBV9
TGTGCCAGCAGCCCCCCCCAGGACTCCTTCGGTGAGCAGTTCTTC
CASSPPQDSFGEQFF
>TRBJ1-6|TRBD1|TRBV19
TGTGCCAGTTCTGAGACAGGGGTTCTTTCACCCCTCCACTTT
CASSETGVLSPLHF
>TRBJ2-2|TRBD2|TRBV7-3
TGTGCCAGCAGCACCGGACTAGCGGGCACCGGGGAGCTGTTTTTT
CASSTGLAGTGELFF
>TRBJ1-1|NA|TRBV4-3
TGCGCCAGCAGCCAAGGGGAGAGATGGGGCACTGAAGCTTTCTTT
CASSQGERWGTEAFF
>TRBJ1-2|NA|TRBV19
TGTGCCAGTATGGGGGGGGAAGGGGCCAACTATGGCTACACCTTC
CASMGGEGANYGYTF
>TRBJ1-6|NA|TRBV9
TGTGCCAGCAGCCCGGACGGGACAAGACCCCTCCACTTT
CASSPDGTRPLHF
>TRBJ2-7|NA|TRBV19
TGTGCCAGTAGCATTGGGGGCATATACGAGCAGTACTTC
CASSIGGIYEQYF
>TRBJ1-2|NA|TRBV5-1
TGCGCCAGCAGCTTGGAGACAAGAGGGGGCTACACCTTC
CASSLETRGGYTF
>TRBJ2-3|TRBD1|TRBV9
TGTGCCAGCAGCGTAGAGGCAGGGGGTGGAGATACGCAGTATTTT
CASSVEAGGGDTQYF
>TRBJ1-4|NA|TRBV6-5
TGTGCCAGCAGTTATTCGCAGGGTGGTGAAAAACTGTTTTTT
CASSYSQGGEKLFF
>TRBJ1-1|NA|TRBV30
TGTGCCTGGAGTGTAGCCGCTATGAACACTGAAGCTTTCTTT
CAWSVAAMNTEAFF
>TRBJ2-6|TRBD1|TRBV15
TGTGCCACCAGCACCCGACAGGGGTCTATCTCTGGGGCCAACGTCCTGACTTTC
CATSTRQGSISGANVLTF
>TRBJ1-6|TRBD1|TRBV28
TGTGCCAGCAGTTCACCGGGACAGCTAGCCTCAAATTCACCCCTCCACTTT
CASSSPGQLASNSPLHF
>TRBJ2-5|TRBD1|TRBV12-5
TGTGCTAGTGGTTTGGCCGACAGGGGAGAGACCCAGTACTTC
CASGLADRGETQYF
>TRBJ2-7|TRBD1|TRBV11-3
TGTGCCAGCAGCTTCGACGGGACAGGGGTTTCCGAGCAGTACTTC
CASSFDGTGVSEQYF
>TRBJ2-1|TRBD2|TRBV5-4
TGTGCCAGCAGCAAGAAAGAAGGACTAGCGGAGACCAATGAGCAGTTCTTC
CASSKKEGLAETNEQFF
>TRBJ2-6|NA|TRBV6-5
TGTGCCAGCAGACCCCGACAGGTTGGGGCCAACGTCCTGACTTTC
CASRPRQVGANVLTF